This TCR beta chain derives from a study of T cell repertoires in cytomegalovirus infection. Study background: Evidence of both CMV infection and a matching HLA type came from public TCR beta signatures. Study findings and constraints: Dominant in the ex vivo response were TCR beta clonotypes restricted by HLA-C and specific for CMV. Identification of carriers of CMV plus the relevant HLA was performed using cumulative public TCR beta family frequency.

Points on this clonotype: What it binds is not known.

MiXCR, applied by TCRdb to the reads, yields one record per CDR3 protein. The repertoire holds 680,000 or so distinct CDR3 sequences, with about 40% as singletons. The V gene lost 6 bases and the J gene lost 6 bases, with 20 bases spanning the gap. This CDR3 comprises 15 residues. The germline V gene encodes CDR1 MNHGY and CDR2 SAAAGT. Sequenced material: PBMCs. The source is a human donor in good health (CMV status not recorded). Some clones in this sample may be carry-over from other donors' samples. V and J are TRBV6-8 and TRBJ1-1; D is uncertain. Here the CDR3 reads CASSYAGRPRAEAFF. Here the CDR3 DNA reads TGTGCCAGCAGCTATGCCGGGCGCCCGAGGGCTGAAGCTTTCTTT.